These 3 T cell receptor beta chains came from one sample sequenced in a study of blood T cells in healthy people across ages. Alongside a J-beta primer mix, a sample-barcoded 5' primer served in a second PCR lasting 7 to 11 cycles. TCRdb re-analysed the 5' RACE reads in MiXCR, keeping a single row per CDR3 protein. The sample contains 1.5 million to 2 million distinct CDR3 sequences, about 31% of which appear only once. The source material was blood. The receptors originated from a woman aged 25 to 39 in good health.

V gene TRBV20-1 combines with J gene TRBJ2-1; D call uncertain. Matching the DNA end better, TRBJ2-7 makes the J call doubtful. CDR1 is DFQATT and CDR2 is SNEGSKA in the germline V gene (reference sequence). This CDR3 spans 14 amino acids. Here the CDR3 DNA reads TGCAGTGCCGAGACTCCGAGCTCCTACAATGAGCAGTACTTC. This sequence encodes CSAETPSSYNEQYF.

The chain has TRBV12-3 or TRBV12-4 and TRBJ1-5; D possibly corresponds to TRBD1 (6 bases). The CDR3 is 14 residues long. V lost 1 base, J lost 6 bases, and 10 bases lay in between. The CDR3 DNA sequence: TGTGCCAGCAGTTTAGTTCAGGGGCCTCAGCCCCAGCATTTT. It encodes CASSLVQGPQPQHF.

This clonotype was observed a few times. The chain is built from TRBV7-6 and TRBJ2-7, with 11 bases lining up with TRBD1. Germline CDR1 reads SGHVS; CDR2 reads FNYEAQ. The CDR3 contains 17 residues. V lost 1 base to trimming and J lost 6 bases; unmatched junction nucleotides: 11. Here the CDR3 DNA reads TGTGCCAGCAGCTTAGAGGACAGGGGGCGTAGAAATGGCGAGCAGTACTTC. Protein: CASSLEDRGRRNGEQYF.